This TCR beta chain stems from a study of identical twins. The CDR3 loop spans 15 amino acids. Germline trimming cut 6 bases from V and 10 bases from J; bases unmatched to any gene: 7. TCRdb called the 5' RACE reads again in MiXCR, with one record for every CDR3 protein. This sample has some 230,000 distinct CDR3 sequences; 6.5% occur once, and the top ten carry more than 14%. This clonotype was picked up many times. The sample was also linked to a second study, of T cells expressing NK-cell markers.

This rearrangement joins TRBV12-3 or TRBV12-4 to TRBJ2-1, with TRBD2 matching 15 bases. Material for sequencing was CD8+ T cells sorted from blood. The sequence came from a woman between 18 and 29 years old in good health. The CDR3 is CASRWTSGGADEQFF. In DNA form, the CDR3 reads TGTGCCAGCAGATGGACTAGCGGGGGGGCGGACGAGCAGTTCTTC.